This T cell receptor (beta chain) was sequenced during a study of tumor-infiltrating lymphocytes in primary liver carcinoma (dated by TCRdb to the late 2010s). Regarding the complete study: Of the five patients (three men and two women, aged 30 to 69 years), four had hepatocellular carcinoma and one had combined HCC and intrahepatic cholangiocarcinoma. The five patients had tumors staged T1-T3 N0M0, with maximum diameters ranging from roughly 4.2 to 11 cm. Each sample produced roughly 3.5 to 7.13 million productive TCRbeta reads, and read depth showed no significant difference between tissue types. For each liver tumor, the study sampled five regions along with adjacent normal tissue and blood, and applied TCRbeta repertoire sequencing, expression microarrays and whole-exome sequencing. A total of roughly 35 specimens from 5 patients went through TCRbeta repertoire sequencing, namely 25 tumor regions, 5 adjacent noncancerous liver tissues and 5 peripheral blood samples. Agilent mRNA microarray profiling was performed on the roughly 24 tumor region samples to relate TCRbeta repertoire diversity to the local molecular phenotype. Repertoires from technical replicates were highly reproducible, with mean shared-clone rates approximately 0.88 and correlation coefficients above 0.95. Broad study findings and their caveats: Repertoire overlap was higher between tumor regions (mean roughly 35%) than tumor-adjacent (17%) or tumor-blood (approximately 15%) pairs, consistent with antigen-driven expansion. Just about 7-25% of top clones turned up in all five regions of a tumor, which suggests spatial heterogeneity among tumor-infiltrating T cells. Only 4 or 5 patients were included in the study, and the authors note that the findings should be validated in a larger study. A significantly larger repertoire fraction was made up by the top 250 clones in tumors than in blood (p = 0.039). Because the samples were bulk and unsorted, CD4+ and CD8+ T cell repertoires could not be compared. Because sequencing covered only the TCR beta chain and unpaired alpha chains were not captured, true repertoire diversity is likely underestimated.

The germline V gene supplies CDR1 MNHNS and CDR2 SASEGT. The CDR3 length equals 15 residues, ends included. The DNA shown is the 45-base CDR3, in frame from base 1. TCRbeta-specific cDNA was reverse-transcribed from around 500 ng total RNA using a constant-region primer and ProtoScript II reverse transcriptase. TCRbeta libraries were built with three nested multiplex PCR rounds, a slightly modified ARM-PCR procedure. Each of the first two PCR rounds ran for nine to eleven cycles and used multiplex TRBV1-TRBV30 forward primers together with a Cbeta reverse primer. A final 25-cycle PCR with Deep VentR polymerase added sample barcodes and Illumina adapters. Before sequencing, amplicons between 200 and 500 bp were purified from gel using a QIAquick gel extraction kit. TCRbeta amplicons were sequenced on an Illumina HiSeq 2500 with 250-bp paired-end reads. The authors' pipeline ran thus. Reads were quality-trimmed with Trimmomatic v0.33, and paired reads were merged with FLASH v1.2.11 to recover full CDR3 sequences. MiGEC v1.2.1b assigned V, D and J germline segments to the rearranged TCRbeta sequences. VDJtools v1.0.0 computed clonotype statistics and Shannon-Wiener diversity indices. To reduce sampling bias, subsequent analyses other than the diversity analysis used only the 250 most abundant clonotypes in each sample. The public reads were run again by TCRdb, first through fastp at Q25 and then through MiXCR, and only productive beta chains were kept. Every distinct CDR3 protein forms one entry, paired with its most common genes and DNA. TCRdb's processing, not the authors' own work, is the source of the V and J calls. This sample lists approximately 110,000 distinct CDR3 sequences; 50% to 70% were detected once. The top ten constitute 9.3% of the sample.

Details on this clonotype: Its antigen specificity is not known. The conserved final phenylalanine or tryptophan is absent from the CDR3, which likely points to a read error.

Without any cell sorting, total RNA and DNA were co-extracted from about 21-30 mg of bulk tissue using the AllPrep DNA/RNA mini kit. Five patients with histopathologically diagnosed primary liver carcinoma underwent surgical resection in China between late 2015 and 2016. At the time of sampling, the patients had chronic HBV infection and had not received any treatment. Five spatially separated regions were sampled from each tumor: the superior, inferior, left-lateral and right-lateral poles, plus the tumor centre. According to histology, viable tumor cells made up more than 85% of every tumor sample. Fresh tumor and adjacent tissue pieces were bisected, with one half stored in RNAlater at -80 degrees C and the other half sent for histology.

The sequence links TRBV6-1 to TRBJ2-7; TRBD1 is perhaps the D gene, given 8 matching bases. The sequence derives from a woman aged 60-75 years with primary liver carcinoma and hepatitis B virus infection. Sequenced input: liver tumor tissue from sampling region 1. Sample cell subset or site, as interpreted from the label and publication: tumor region T1, superior pole. The base sequence is TGTGCCATCAGTGCGTACAGGGGGGGAAGCTACGAGCAGTACTCC. This yields the protein CAISAYRGGSYEQYS.